The 9 T cell receptor beta chains given below trace back to one sample, sequenced in a study of blood T cells in healthy people across ages (dated by TCRdb to the mid-2010s). Library generation was performed with 5' RACE. For sequencing, an Illumina HiSeq 2500 was employed. A second PCR of about 7 to 12 cycles was run with a J-beta primer mix and a sample-barcoded 5' primer. TCRdb cleaned the public reads at Q25 with fastp, built clones with MiXCR and kept in-frame beta chains. Entries are consolidated by CDR3 protein sequence, retaining the most common genes and DNA. Recorded for this sample are 800,000 to 900,000 distinct CDR3 sequences; roughly 60% of them occurred a single time. The ten largest clones take up roughly a quarter of the sample. The sample taken for sequencing was blood. These TCRs come from a man aged 25-40 years in good health.

This clonotype was seen many times. The chain uses TRBV28 and TRBJ1-2; TRBD1 is a possible D gene (5 bases). The CDR3 spans 15 residues. Trimming left V 5 bases short and J 4 bases short, with 17 bases between. CDR1 is MDHEN and CDR2 is SYDVKM in the germline V gene. In nucleotides, the CDR3 is TGTGCCAGCAGTACGCCCTCCGGGGGGTCCTATGGCTACACCTTC. Translation: CASSTPSGGSYGYTF.

This clonotype appeared a few times. The V call is TRBV7-2, the J call TRBJ2-7; 8 bases line up with TRBD1. Germline V gene lookup returns CDR1 SGHTA and CDR2 FQGNSA. This CDR3 is built from 13 residues. V trimming: 5 bases; J trimming: 7 bases; junction bases outside the gene matches: 7. CDR3 bases: TGTGCCAGCAGCCCGACAGGGGAAGGGGAGCAGTACTTC. Its protein is CASSPTGEGEQYF.

This clonotype was detected ten times or more. V gene TRBV7-2 combines with J gene TRBJ2-7; no clear D gene. The germline V and J ends were trimmed by 0 bases and 2 bases, with 8 bases remaining between them. This CDR3 is 14 amino acids long. Germline CDR1 SGHTA, CDR2 FQGNSA. The CDR3, as DNA: TGTGCCAGCAGCTTAGCCCAATCGGCCTACGAGCAGTACTTC. Translated: CASSLAQSAYEQYF.

The CDR3 loop is CASRQGFPTSYEQYF. In nucleotides, the CDR3 is TGTGCCAGTCGACAGGGGTTTCCGACATCCTACGAGCAGTACTTC. This chain connects TRBV6-5 to TRBJ2-7; TRBD1 agrees at 8 bases. This CDR3 has 15 amino acids. V shed 9 bases and J 1 base; nucleotides not matched to a gene: 11. The V gene's germline CDR1 is MNHEY and CDR2 SVGAGI.

In this sample, this clonotype turned up a few times. The rearrangement links TRBV12-3 or TRBV12-4 to TRBJ1-2; D unclear. The CDR3 has 14 residues. Trimming left V 7 bases short and J 7 bases short, with 19 bases between. CDR3 coding DNA: TGTGCCAGCACCTTAGATCAGTTGTTGAGTGGCTACACCTTC. This gives the protein CASTLDQLLSGYTF.

This clonotype has just one count. The rearrangement links TRBV7-3 to TRBJ2-1, with 8 bases fitting TRBD2. V lost 0 bases, J lost 3 bases, and 13 bases stayed unmatched. The germline gives CDR1 SGHTA, CDR2 FQGTGA. The CDR3 length is 19 residues. The chain's CDR3 is CASSLTGGWGSGDYNEQFF. CDR3 bases: TGTGCCAGCAGCTTAACGGGGGGATGGGGTAGCGGGGACTACAATGAGCAGTTCTTC.

The chain uses TRBV6-5 and TRBJ2-4; either TRBD1 or TRBD2 may supply D (5 bases each). The J call is doubtful: the DNA matches TRBJ2-7 better. Germline assignment: CDR1 MNHEY and CDR2 SVGAGI. The CDR3 runs to 14 residues. In DNA, the CDR3 is TGTGCCAGCAGCCTCCGCCGGGACCACTACGAGCAGTACTTC. It specifies CASSLRRDHYEQYF.

This clonotype was counted between two and nine times. V is TRBV20-1 and J is TRBJ2-1; 9 bases are a match to TRBD2. The junction had 10 bases not matched to a gene; V was cut back by 5 bases and J by 8 bases. The CDR3 has 14 amino acids. CDR1 is DFQATT, CDR2 SNEGSKA, per germline (reference sequence). The CDR3 loop is CSAFSGGTFDEQFF. The CDR3 DNA sequence: TGCAGTGCTTTCAGCGGGGGGACGTTTGATGAGCAGTTCTTC.

The chain combines TRBV13 with TRBJ2-5; D not certain. V was shortened by 5 bases and J by 4 bases, with 14 bases between the two germline ends. This CDR3 region has 14 residues. From germline, CDR1 is PRHDT and CDR2 FYEKMQ (reference sequence). The CDR3 sequence: CASSGVGPSETQYF. The CDR3 coding sequence is TGTGCCAGCAGCGGGGTCGGGCCCTCAGAGACCCAGTACTTC.